Presented here are 5 T cell receptor beta chains from one specimen sequenced in a study of blood T cell repertoires in COVID-19. The assay was immunoSEQ multiplex PCR, and TCRdb's table has in-frame clones only and misses some. Among roughly 190,000 clones, about 87% were seen once, and the ten largest hold over 3.5%. Sequencing was performed on peripheral blood. All receptors derive from a man aged 18 to 30 with active or convalescent COVID-19.

J is TRBJ1-2 and V is TRBV2; the D gene is possibly TRBD1 (5 bases). The CDR3 totals 14 residues. The germline V gene has CDR1 SNHLY and CDR2 FYNNEI. V lost 1 base and J 5 bases, leaving 11 bases between the germline ends. In DNA, the CDR3 is TGTGCCAGCAGTGAAGGGTGGCAGGGTTATGGCTACACCTTC. Amino acids: CASSEGWQGYGYTF.

The V and J genes are TRBV9 and TRBJ1-4; D might be TRBD1 (5 bases). CDR3 length equals 15 residues. Trimming removed 4 bases from V and 14 bases from J, with 24 bases in between. From germline, CDR1 is SGDLS and CDR2 YYNGEE. The CDR3 DNA is TGTGCCAGCAGCCTCACCCTAGAGCCCTGGGGGGGGCTGTTTTTT. Encoded protein: CASSLTLEPWGGLFF.

The chain joins TRBV7-6 to TRBJ1-2; D not resolved. The CDR3 is 16 amino acids. Trimming left V 5 bases short and J 1 base short, with 17 bases between. Germline CDR1 SGHVS, CDR2 FNYEAQ. For the CDR3, the DNA is TGTGCCAGCAGCCCCGGTCCGCAACAGCATAACTATGGCTACACCTTC. It specifies CASSPGPQQHNYGYTF.

The V call is TRBV29-1, the J call TRBJ2-3, with a possible D match to TRBD2 (5 bases). Germline values: CDR1 SQVTM, CDR2 ANQGSEA. The CDR3 sequence is 14 residues long. V was trimmed by 6 bases and J by 5 bases, leaving 18 bases between them. For the CDR3, the DNA is TGCAGCGTAGCGAAGCGGACTTCGGTAGATACGCAGTATTTT. Its protein product is CSVAKRTSVDTQYF.

This chain links TRBV7-9 with TRBJ1-2; D may be TRBD1 (6 bases). This CDR3 spans 14 amino acids. The V end lost 5 bases, the J end lost 2 bases, and 12 bases lay between the germline ends. CDR1 SEHNR and CDR2 FQNEAQ come from the germline V gene (reference sequence). The CDR3 reads CASSPWTENYGYTF. The DNA for the CDR3 is TGTGCCAGCAGCCCTTGGACAGAGAACTATGGCTACACCTTC.